The TCR beta chain under discussion was sequenced for a study of spatial heterogeneity in lung cancer. At the level of the study: Detection consistently yielded more beta chains than alpha chains. Raw sequencing reads included, on average, more than 8.5 appearances of each unique TCR and UMI combination.

The time point: sample taken at primary tumor resection. No cells were sorted before sequencing. The whole RNA sequenced was extracted from tumor, nontumor lung or frozen PBMC. The donors, about 78 patients with untreated early-stage non-small cell lung cancer, provided the samples. Trimming at V came to 2 bases and at J to 3 bases, leaving 12 bases not matched to a gene. Per germline, CDR1 GTSNPN and CDR2 SVGIG (reference sequence). The CDR3 covers 17 residues. Each TCR cDNA molecule bore a unique molecular identifier. TCRdb re-derived calls from the 5' RACE reads in MiXCR, one entry per CDR3 protein. The data show about 12,000 distinct CDR3 sequences, roughly 6.2% seen once. This clonotype was picked up many times. This beta chain is off target for a library built for alpha chains, so its abundance means little.

This chain links TRBV30 with TRBJ1-4, with 7 bases fitting TRBD1. The sample consisted of normal lung tissue next to the tumor, taken at surgery. The clonotype originates from a male donor with early-stage non-small cell lung cancer. The CDR3, as DNA: TGTGCCTGGAGTTGGGGGACAGCCCGGGGAGCTAATGAAAAACTGTTTTTT. Residues: CAWSWGTARGANEKLFF.